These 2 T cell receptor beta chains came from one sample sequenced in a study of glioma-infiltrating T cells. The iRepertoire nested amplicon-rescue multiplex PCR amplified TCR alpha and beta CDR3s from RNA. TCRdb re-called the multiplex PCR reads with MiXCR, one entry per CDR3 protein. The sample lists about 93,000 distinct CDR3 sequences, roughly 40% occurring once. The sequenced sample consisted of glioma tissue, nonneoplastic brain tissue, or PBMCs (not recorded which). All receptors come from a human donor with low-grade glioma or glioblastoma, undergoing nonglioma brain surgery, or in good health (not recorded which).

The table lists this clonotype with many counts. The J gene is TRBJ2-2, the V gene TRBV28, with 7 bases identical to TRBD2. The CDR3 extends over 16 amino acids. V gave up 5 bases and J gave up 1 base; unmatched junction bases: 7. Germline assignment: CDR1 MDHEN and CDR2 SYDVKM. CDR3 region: CASSATRGGNTGELFF. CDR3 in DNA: TGTGCCAGCAGTGCCACTCGCGGGGGGAACACCGGGGAGCTGTTTTTT.

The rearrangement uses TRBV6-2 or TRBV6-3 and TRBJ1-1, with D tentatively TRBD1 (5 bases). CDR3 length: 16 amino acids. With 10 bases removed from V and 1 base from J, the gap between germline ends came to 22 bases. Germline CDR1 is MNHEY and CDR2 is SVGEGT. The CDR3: CAIGERRDGENTEAFF. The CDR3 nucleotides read TGTGCCATAGGGGAGAGGAGAGACGGGGAGAACACTGAAGCTTTCTTT.